The 11 T cell receptor beta chains in this list originate from one sample, sequenced in a study of blood T cell repertoires in COVID-19. Some clones are missing from TCRdb's copy, which holds only in-frame ones; the method was immunoSEQ multiplex PCR. The sample comprises hundreds of thousands of clones, approximately 90% of which are singletons, and 4.3% rests with the top ten. Input material: peripheral blood. Receptors were obtained from a woman in her 30s with acute or convalescent COVID-19.

This clone was counted only a few times. V usage is TRBV6-5 and J usage is TRBJ2-3; TRBD1 matches 9 bases. V dropped 6 bases and J dropped 2; count of bases not matched to a gene: 6. Per the germline V gene, CDR1 is MNHEY and CDR2 is SVGAGI. The CDR3 contains 15 residues. The CDR3 DNA follows: TGTGCCAGCAGATCAACAGGGGGCTTCACAGATACGCAGTATTTT. The encoded protein is CASRSTGGFTDTQYF.

The J gene is TRBJ2-5, the V gene TRBV15; 9 bases are shared with TRBD2. The V gene end was trimmed by 8 bases and the J gene end by 4 bases; junction bases not matched to a gene: 14. Germline V gene lookup returns CDR1 LNHNV and CDR2 YYDKDF (reference sequence). The CDR3 loop spans 16 amino acids. The CDR3 protein is CATVEGGGARVETQYF. For the CDR3, the DNA is TGTGCCACCGTTGAGGGCGGGGGGGCGAGGGTAGAGACCCAGTACTTC.

This chain connects TRBV2 to TRBJ1-6; D might be TRBD1 (5 bases). CDR3 length: 15 residues. The V gene's germline CDR1 is SNHLY and CDR2 FYNNEI. V lost 7 bases and J 11 bases, leaving 21 bases between the germline ends. CDR3 nucleotide sequence: TGTGCCAGCACCGAGTTGGGACTAGCTAGGACACCCCTCCACTTT. It specifies CASTELGLARTPLHF.

This rearrangement joins TRBV29-1 to TRBJ2-7; D is perhaps TRBD1 (5 bases). The V end lost 4 bases, the J end lost 6 bases, and 10 bases lay between the germline ends. The CDR3 is made up of 11 amino acids. Germline CDR1 and CDR2: SQVTM and ANQGSEA. CDR3 in amino acids: CSVGRAAEQYF. CDR3 bases: TGCAGCGTTGGCAGGGCGGCCGAGCAGTACTTC.

V is TRBV6-6 and J is TRBJ2-2; D perhaps matches TRBD2 (5 bases). V dropped 8 bases and J dropped 2 bases, with 9 bases sitting between them. The germline CDR1 and CDR2 sequences are MNHNY and SVGAGI (reference sequence). The CDR3 runs 13 residues. The CDR3 reads CASRTSNTGELFF. CDR3 in DNA: TGTGCCAGCCGGACTTCCAACACCGGGGAGCTGTTTTTT.

This chain uses TRBV28 with TRBJ2-1; the D gene is possibly TRBD2 (5 bases). CDR1 is MDHEN and CDR2 is SYDVKM in the germline V gene. This CDR3 region has 15 residues. Trimming took off 7 bases at V and 4 bases at J, with 17 bases between the two ends. The CDR3 is CASKGRAVDYNEQFF. The CDR3 DNA reads as TGTGCCAGCAAAGGGCGGGCAGTAGATTACAATGAGCAGTTCTTC.

V and J are TRBV3-1 (or the pseudogene TRBV3-2) and TRBJ2-5, with 7 bases aligning to TRBD2. CDR1 is LGHDT and CDR2 is YNNKEL in the germline V gene (reference sequence). Trimming cost V 5 bases and J 1 base; bases outside gene matches: 7. CDR3 length: 15 residues. The CDR3 coding sequence is TGTGCCAGCAGCTCCTATCGACTAGCCCAAGAGACCCAGTACTTC. Residues: CASSSYRLAQETQYF.

The J gene is TRBJ1-1, the V gene TRBV20-1; D is undetermined. The CDR3 has 10 amino acids. V shed 6 bases and J shed 10 bases, with 12 bases lying between them. CDR1 DFQATT and CDR2 SNEGSKA come from the germline V gene (reference sequence). CDR3 protein: CSALVQSAFF. The CDR3 coding sequence is TGCAGTGCCCTTGTACAATCAGCTTTCTTT.

The CDR3 protein is CASSLGYGDNYGYTF. For the CDR3, the DNA is TGTGCCAGCAGCTTAGGCTACGGAGACAACTATGGCTACACCTTC. The chain recombines TRBV7-6 with TRBJ1-2, with no clear D. Per the germline V gene, CDR1 is SGHVS and CDR2 is FNYEAQ. The CDR3 has 15 residues. With 1 base removed from V and 2 bases from J, the gap between germline ends came to 11 bases.

The rearrangement uses TRBV12-5 and TRBJ1-2; maybe TRBD1 (5 bases). V shed 2 bases and J shed 2 bases, with 15 bases lying between them. Per germline, CDR1 LGHNT and CDR2 FRNRAP. CDR3 length: 16 residues. The CDR3 bases are TGTGCTAGTGGTTTGCGCGCGGGGCGGAACAACTATGGCTACACCTTC. Protein: CASGLRAGRNNYGYTF. Full variable domain (rest looked up from reference TRBV12-5 and TRBJ1-2): DARVTQTPRHKVTEMGQEVTMRCQPILGHNTVFWYRQTMMQGLELLAYFRNRAPLDDSGMPKDRFSAEMPDATLATLKIQPSEPRDSAVYFCASGLRAGRNNYGYTFGSGTRLTVV.

This clone was seen only once. This sequence joins TRBV4-1 and TRBJ2-3; 10 bases agree with TRBD2. Germline CDR1 MGHRA, CDR2 YSYEKL. After removal of 4 bases from V and 0 bases from J, the junction contained 7 bases not matched to a gene. This CDR3 has 17 amino acids. The CDR3 DNA reads TGCGCCAGCAGCCTTACAGAGCGGGGGGGCAGCACAGATACGCAGTATTTT. Its translation is CASSLTERGGSTDTQYF.